What follows is one T cell receptor beta chain and its context. Its antigen remains unidentified. This CDR3 has 12 residues. V was cut by 6 bases and J by 2 bases, with 7 bases left in between. Germline V gene data show CDR1 as MNHEY and CDR2 as SVGAGI. Produced via immunoSEQ multiplex PCR; TCRdb's table is partial and in-frame only. The data show tens of thousands of clones, around 90% seen once. This entry belongs to a study of OX40 agonist ivuxolimab in advanced cancers. Study outcomes and limitations: Researchers did not determine the expanded peripheral T cells' antigen specificity.

This TCR came from an adult with an advanced solid tumor such as melanoma, head and neck, liver or kidney cancer. The V call is TRBV6-5, the J call TRBJ1-2; tentatively, D is TRBD1 (5 bases). The sample consisted of CD4+ or CD8+ T cells sorted from blood, taken in a trial of the OX40 agonist ivuxolimab. The CDR3 reads CASSRDNYGYTF. The CDR3 DNA is TGTGCCAGCAGCAGGGACAACTATGGCTACACCTTC.